The text below deals with one TCR beta chain. TCRdb keeps only in-frame clones here, not all; method: immunoSEQ multiplex PCR. The data hold around 260,000 clones, with 93% observed a single time. This specimen comes from a study of T cell responses to AZD1222 COVID-19 vaccine. On the study more broadly: It was second doses at about 4 or about 12 weeks that were pooled.

The sample was peripheral blood, taken on day 0 of AZD1222 vaccination. The TCR comes from an adult in good health.

The CDR3 loop reads CASSSRTGNNSPLHF. The CDR3 DNA reads as TGCGCCAGCAGCTCCCGGACAGGGAACAATTCACCCCTCCACTTT. The J gene is TRBJ1-6, the V gene TRBV5-1, with 8 bases matching TRBD1. The CDR3 sequence is 15 residues long. Germline CDR1 SGHRS, CDR2 YFSETQ. The V segment lost 3 bases and the J segment 7 bases; nucleotides outside the gene matches: 6.